This T cell receptor beta chain was captured in a study of OX40 agonist ivuxolimab in advanced cancers. Across the study: Patients were roughly 83% male with ages about 23 to 79, mean about 60. General observations from the study: CD4+ and CD8+ T cells in blood underwent clonal expansion by week 6 at 0.1 to 3.0 mg/kg. No determination was made of the antigen specificity of the expanded peripheral T cells.

V was pared by 3 bases and J by 0 bases, with 4 bases of the junction left unmatched. The CDR3 spans 15 residues. Germline V gives CDR1 MNHNS, CDR2 SASEGT. Some clones are missing from TCRdb's copy, which holds only in-frame ones; the method was immunoSEQ multiplex PCR. Among approximately 80,000 clones, over 85% were seen once, and the ten largest hold roughly 0.2%. Systemic immunosuppression or a history of autoimmune disease excluded patients. About this clone: The antigen is unknown.

The clonotype comes from an adult with an advanced solid tumor such as melanoma, head and neck, liver or kidney cancer. The source material was CD4+ or CD8+ T cells sorted from blood, sampled in a trial of the OX40 agonist ivuxolimab. The chain is built from TRBV6-1 and TRBJ2-7; 8 bases agree with TRBD2. The CDR3, as DNA: TGTGCCAGCAGTGAGGCTAGCGGGTCCTCCTACGAGCAGTACTTC. Amino acids: CASSEASGSSYEQYF.